A selection of T cell receptor beta chains follows, all from one sample in a study of response to subunit inactivated influenza vaccine. TCRdb ran MiXCR on the RT-PCR reads and lists one entry per CDR3 protein. This sample has under 200,000 distinct CDR3 sequences, with over 9.5% found just once. These records were also assigned to another study, of T cells expressing NK-cell markers.

Material: CD8+ T cells sorted from PBMCs, obtained 11 to 12 days after vaccination. The receptors shown here come from a man aged 45-65 years who received an inactivated influenza vaccine. Each CDR3 is given without its conserved first and last residue. The order of the fields is J gene, V gene, CDR3 protein.

TRBJ1-1 TRBV12-3/TRBV12-4 ASNRGASPEAF
TRBJ2-1 TRBV28 ASSPGPLNEQF
TRBJ1-2 TRBV12-3/TRBV12-4 ASSPRQGYGYT
TRBJ2-4 TRBV4-3 ASSQERGVGNIQY
TRBJ2-2 TRBV7-3 ASSLTPTVSGTNTGELF
TRBJ2-5 TRBV12-3/TRBV12-4 ASRTTGLLH
TRBJ2-5 TRBV7-9 ASRVGTEETQY
TRBJ2-7 TRBV28 ASSLFRGRSEEQY
TRBJ2-7 TRBV9 ASSDRTWPYEQY
TRBJ2-1 TRBV27 ASSLTVSSYNEQF
TRBJ2-4 TRBV11-2 ASSLDEGRLAKNIQY
TRBJ1-6 TRBV2 ASSKGDTYNSPLH
TRBJ2-2 TRBV30 AWSRVNTGELF
TRBJ1-2 TRBV9 ASSGANYGYT
TRBJ2-1 TRBV2 ATQIGLAGHNEQF
TRBJ2-4 TRBV4-3 ASSQDVAGVAKNIQY
TRBJ1-1 TRBV7-9 ASSEVGTPNTEAF
TRBJ1-1 TRBV20-1 SAGVLDTEAF
TRBJ1-1 TRBV30 AWSTGQGGTEAF
TRBJ2-2 TRBV27 ASSFLSGTGVTGELF
TRBJ2-1 TRBV7-9 ASRGEAMNEQF
TRBJ2-1 TRBV3-1 ASSLLSGGREKFEQF
TRBJ2-3 TRBV6-1 ASRPGLWGRDTQY
TRBJ2-2 TRBV20-1 SAPLTGLASNTGELF
TRBJ1-4 TRBV28 ASSSRGFPLKELF
TRBJ2-4 TRBV7-9 ASSQGINIQY
TRBJ2-7 TRBV12-3/TRBV12-4 ASSPGTVYYEQY
TRBJ2-2 TRBV7-8 ASSMGRPTGELF
TRBJ1-1 TRBV5-6 ASRDKGGYLEAF
TRBJ2-1 TRBV20-1 SATRGSYNEQF
TRBJ2-6 TRBV20-1 SASWASGANVLT
TRBJ2-1 TRBV7-9 ASSYGLGSYNEQF
TRBJ2-1 TRBV27 ASSVTSRSYNEQF
TRBJ2-2 TRBV27 AIRGPYTGELF
TRBJ2-2 TRBV6-2/TRBV6-3 ASGFTGVVSGELF
TRBJ2-3 TRBV9 ASSAGSGAADTQY
TRBJ2-2 TRBV28 ASTRVAGELF
TRBJ2-7 TRBV7-3 AIRGRAGEQY
TRBJ1-1 TRBV19 ASSFLDPSTEAF
TRBJ2-1 TRBV4-1 ASSQEVGSDEQF
TRBJ1-1 TRBV12-3/TRBV12-4 ASSSSGAVNTEAF
TRBJ2-1 TRBV28 ASSFPLMNEQF
TRBJ2-1 TRBV12-3/TRBV12-4 ASRAGALNEQF
TRBJ1-4 TRBV5-1 ASSAGGATNEKLF
TRBJ2-7 TRBV9 ASSSTRSYEQY
TRBJ2-6 TRBV4-3 ASSQVWGNSGANVLT
TRBJ1-1 TRBV29-1 SGWGGTEAF
TRBJ2-3 TRBV7-9 ASSFGRGPDTQY
TRBJ2-7 TRBV14 AVARGGLSYKQY
TRBJ1-2 TRBV4-3 ASSAGGSTPNYGYT